The clone carrying this T cell receptor (beta chain) was counted many times. This record comes from a study of blood T cell repertoires in COVID-19. The CDR3 spans 18 residues. From germline, CDR1 is MGHRA and CDR2 YSYEKL. J lost 1 base, V lost 0 bases, and 11 bases had no gene match. The protocol was immunoSEQ multiplex PCR, while the TCRdb copy is restricted to in-frame clones and leaves out a portion. The data contain fewer than 130,000 clones, 70% to 80% of them seen just once; the ten biggest clones take up 20% to 25%. This rearrangement joins TRBV4-1 to TRBJ1-1; TRBD1 aligns across 7 bases. The clonotype originates from a man between 65 and 79 years old with active or convalescent COVID-19. Sequenced input: peripheral blood. The CDR3 protein is CASSQDWGPRQGNTEAFF. CDR3 nucleotides: TGCGCCAGCAGCCAAGATTGGGGGCCTCGACAGGGGAACACTGAAGCTTTCTTT.